The 30 T cell receptor beta chains presented below share a single source sample, sequenced in a study of blood T cell repertoires in COVID-19. Some clones are missing from TCRdb's copy, which holds only in-frame ones; the method was immunoSEQ multiplex PCR. The sample records some 130,000 clones, about 85% being singletons. What was sequenced was peripheral blood. The receptor source for this set is a man in his 70s with acute or convalescent COVID-19.

This clone appeared once. The chain recombines TRBV5-1 with TRBJ2-2, with 9 bases identical to TRBD1. The CDR3 loop spans 16 amino acids. V gave up 4 bases and J gave up 9 bases; unmatched junction bases: 13. Per the germline V gene, CDR1 is SGHRS and CDR2 is YFSETQ. The CDR3 reads CASSGTTGGGNRELFF. Written as DNA, the CDR3 is TGCGCCAGCAGCGGGACTACAGGGGGCGGTAACAGGGAGCTGTTTTTT.

This clone was picked up one time. The V call is TRBV4-1, the J call TRBJ1-5; D may be TRBD1 (6 bases). Germline lookup yields CDR1 MGHRA and CDR2 YSYEKL. This CDR3 has 13 residues. V was cut by 2 bases and J by 6 bases, with 8 bases left in between. In DNA form, the CDR3 reads TGCGCCAGCAGCCAATTAGGGGGTCAGCCCCAGCATTTT. It translates to CASSQLGGQPQHF.

This sequence joins TRBV4-1 and TRBJ2-3; D possibly corresponds to TRBD2 (5 bases). Trimming took 4 bases from V and 4 from J, leaving 6 bases between them. CDR3 size: 12 residues. Germline V gives CDR1 MGHRA, CDR2 YSYEKL. The CDR3 here is CASSPGSDTQYF. The CDR3 DNA reads TGCGCCAGCAGCCCGGGGTCAGATACGCAGTATTTT.

This rearrangement joins TRBV15 to TRBJ2-7, with TRBD1 matching 7 bases. V was pared by 2 bases and J by 6 bases, with 7 bases of the junction left unmatched. The germline V gene encodes CDR1 LNHNV and CDR2 YYDKDF (reference sequence). CDR3 length: 14 residues. The CDR3 here is CATSRLQGPTEQYF. The CDR3 DNA sequence: TGTGCCACCAGCAGACTACAGGGGCCTACCGAGCAGTACTTC.

This chain links TRBV29-1 with TRBJ2-7, with D possibly matching TRBD2 (6 bases). Trimming removed 3 bases at V and 5 bases at J, with 17 bases between. Germline CDR1 and CDR2: SQVTM and ANQGSEA. The CDR3 contains 14 residues. The CDR3 loop is CSVDWGDGEDEQYF. Here the CDR3 DNA reads TGCAGCGTTGACTGGGGGGACGGAGAGGACGAGCAGTACTTC.

This chain uses TRBV28 with TRBJ1-6, with 8 bases matching TRBD1. The CDR3 is made up of 21 amino acids. CDR1 and CDR2 from the germline V gene are MDHEN and SYDVKM. Germline trimming cut 6 bases from V and 1 base from J; bases unmatched to any gene: 20. The CDR3 loop reads CASSAPWTGIGVGSYNSPLHF. CDR3 bases: TGTGCCAGCAGCGCCCCCTGGACAGGGATTGGGGTTGGTTCCTATAATTCACCCCTCCACTTT. The full variable domain, rest sourced from reference TRBV28 and TRBJ1-6, is DVKVTQSSRYLVKRTGEKVFLECVQDMDHENMFWYRQDPGLGLRLIYFSYDVKMKEKGDIPEGYSVSREKKERFSLILESASTNQTSMYLCASSAPWTGIGVGSYNSPLHFGNGTRLTVT.

This chain links TRBV4-1 with TRBJ2-7; D call uncertain. The V and J ends lost 1 base and 0 bases respectively, with 10 bases between them. The CDR3 is 15 residues long. Per germline, CDR1 MGHRA and CDR2 YSYEKL. The CDR3 is CASSQGVEDSYEQYF. For the CDR3, the DNA is TGCGCCAGCAGCCAAGGGGTCGAGGACTCCTACGAGCAGTACTTC.

This clone has only a few counts. The chain combines TRBV10-3 with TRBJ1-2; D is possibly TRBD1 (5 bases). The V end lost 0 bases, the J end lost 4 bases, and 12 bases lay between the germline ends. Germline V gene lookup returns CDR1 ENHRY and CDR2 SYGVKD. CDR3 length: 15 residues. The CDR3 loop reads CAISESQGYTYGYTF. The CDR3 DNA sequence: TGTGCCATCAGTGAGTCTCAGGGATATACCTATGGCTACACCTTC.

The chain carries TRBV7-9 and TRBJ2-7; TRBD1 aligns across 9 bases. The germline V gene has CDR1 SEHNR and CDR2 FQNEAQ (reference sequence). CDR3 length: 15 amino acids. V lost 2 bases to trimming and J lost 5 bases; unmatched junction nucleotides: 7. CDR3 region: CASSLPRDRVHEQYF. The CDR3 DNA is TGTGCCAGCAGCTTACCCCGGGACAGGGTCCACGAGCAGTACTTC.

The CDR3 is CASTGSVTAYEQYF. For the CDR3, the DNA is TGTGCCAGCACCGGCTCCGTGACAGCTTACGAGCAGTACTTC. J is TRBJ2-7 and V is TRBV6-6, with D possibly TRBD1 on 5 matching bases. The V gene lost 7 bases and the J gene lost 4 bases, with 17 bases spanning the gap. The CDR3 has 14 residues. CDR1 and CDR2 from the germline V gene are MNHNY and SVGAGI (reference sequence).

The chain has TRBV5-6 and TRBJ2-7, with a weak D call TRBD2 (6 bases). V was trimmed by 1 base and J by 3 bases, leaving 20 bases between them. This CDR3 has 17 amino acids. The V gene's germline CDR1 is SGHDT and CDR2 YYEEEE. CDR3 sequence (DNA): TGTGCCAGCAGCTTGCGGCTTCGCGGGGTGTCCTTCTACGAGCAGTACTTC. Encoded protein: CASSLRLRGVSFYEQYF.

The chain uses TRBV6-6 and TRBJ2-7; 8 positions agree with TRBD2. The ends lost 5 bases at V and 4 bases at J; junction bases unmatched: 10. The CDR3 length is 15 residues. Germline CDR1 and CDR2: MNHNY and SVGAGI (reference sequence). Here the CDR3 reads CASSVGGGSGYEQYF. The CDR3 DNA is TGTGCCAGCAGTGTGGGCGGGGGGTCCGGTTACGAGCAGTACTTC.

V usage is TRBV11-2 and J usage is TRBJ1-2, with TRBD1 identical over 7 bases. Germline-derived CDR1 and CDR2 are SGHAT and FQNNGV. This CDR3 is 15 amino acids long. Unmatched junction bases numbered 6, after V lost 4 bases and J lost 1 base. The CDR3 protein is CASSSLDRFNYGYTF. The CDR3 DNA follows: TGTGCCAGCAGCTCATTGGACAGGTTTAACTATGGCTACACCTTC. The variable domain in full, with the rest retrieved from reference TRBV11-2 and TRBJ1-2, is EAGVAQSPRYKIIEKRQSVAFWCNPISGHATLYWYQQILGQGPKLLIQFQNNGVVDDSQLPKDRFSAERLKGVDSTLKIQPAKLEDSAVYLCASSSLDRFNYGYTFGSGTRLTVV.

This chain joins TRBV6-1 and TRBJ1-5; D gene ambiguous. Germline V gene data show CDR1 as MNHNS and CDR2 as SASEGT. The CDR3 is made up of 15 amino acids. Trimming removed 2 bases at V and 4 bases at J, with 12 bases between. CDR3 bases: TGTGCCAGCAGTGAAAACCCAACGAGGAATCAGCCCCAGCATTTT. Amino acids: CASSENPTRNQPQHF.

The chain carries TRBV28 and TRBJ1-2, with a weak D call TRBD1 (6 bases). The CDR3 extends over 15 amino acids. Germline CDR1 is MDHEN and CDR2 is SYDVKM. Trimming took off 5 bases at V and 6 bases at J, with 19 bases between the two ends. CDR3 loop: CASSPWGGGIDGYTF. CDR3 in DNA: TGTGCCAGCAGTCCCTGGGGGGGCGGGATAGATGGCTACACCTTC.

This clone was picked up one time. V gene TRBV11-2 combines with J gene TRBJ1-2; 7 bases are shared with TRBD1. J gave up 2 bases and V 5 bases, and 5 bases lay outside the gene matches. CDR3 size: 14 residues. The germline V gene encodes CDR1 SGHAT and CDR2 FQNNGV. This CDR3 reads CASSPSTGNYGYTF. The CDR3 DNA follows: TGTGCCAGCAGCCCGTCGACAGGGAACTATGGCTACACCTTC.

On this clone: One end of the junction does not line up with germline, which may come from a read error. The genes are TRBV7-7 and TRBJ1-2; TRBD1 aligns across 9 bases. The CDR3 consists of 17 residues. The germline V gene has CDR1 SSHAT and CDR2 FNYEAQ (reference sequence). The DNA for the CDR3 is TGTGCTAGCAGCTTACCGGACAGGGGTCTGGCTAACTATGGCTACACCTTC. Amino acids: CASSLPDRGLANYGYTF.

The V gene is TRBV6-6, the J gene TRBJ1-6; D is unclear. The length of the CDR3 is 14 residues. In germline, CDR1 is MNHNY, CDR2 SVGAGI (reference sequence). The V end was cut by 8 bases, the J end by 7 bases, with 15 bases between. CDR3 protein: CASALGRLNSPLHF. The CDR3 coding sequence is TGTGCCAGCGCCTTAGGCAGGCTAAATTCACCCCTCCACTTT.

This clone was counted a few times. This rearrangement joins TRBV7-3 to TRBJ2-1; TRBD2 matches at 10 bases. The junction had 22 bases not matched to a gene; V was cut back by 2 bases and J by 6 bases. Germline V CDR1 and CDR2: SGHTA, FQGTGA. This CDR3 spans 21 amino acids. The CDR3 region has the DNA TGTGCCAGCAGCTTAGTCCCCTTCCGGGGAGCGGGGGGGTTCCCCTTCAATGAGCAGTTCTTC. It codes for CASSLVPFRGAGGFPFNEQFF.

The chain is built from TRBV5-6 and TRBJ1-1, with D tentatively TRBD1 (6 bases). Trimming pared 2 bases from V and 4 bases from J, leaving 12 bases between. Germline loops: CDR1 SGHDT, CDR2 YYEEEE. The CDR3 extends over 14 amino acids. For the CDR3, the DNA is TGTGCCAGCAGCTTACCGACAGGCGGCACTGAAGCTTTCTTT. It is translated as CASSLPTGGTEAFF.

This clone was seen once. This chain connects TRBV6-4 to TRBJ1-5; D is perhaps TRBD1 (6 bases). The CDR3 is 17 amino acids. Per the germline V gene, CDR1 is MRHNA and CDR2 is SNTAGT. Trimming removed 0 bases from V and 0 bases from J, with 12 bases in between. The DNA for the CDR3 is TGTGCCAGCAGTGACTCGGGGACAATCACTAGCAATCAGCCCCAGCATTTT. Its translation is CASSDSGTITSNQPQHF.

To note about this clone: Sequence at one end of the junction differs from germline and may be a read error. This chain connects TRBV7-7 to TRBJ2-1; TRBD2 might be the D (6 bases). The CDR3 totals 13 residues. Germline V CDR1 and CDR2: SSHAT, FNYEAQ (reference sequence). The chain's CDR3 is CASSLVGGAEQFF. The DNA of the CDR3 is TGTGCTAGCAGCTTAGTAGGCGGGGCGGAGCAGTTCTTC.

The genes are TRBV27 and TRBJ2-7, with TRBD1 identical over 10 bases. There are 14 residues in the CDR3. V lost 6 bases, J lost 6 bases, and 8 bases stayed unmatched. Germline CDR1 reads MNHEY; CDR2 reads SMNVEV (reference sequence). The CDR3 is CASRTGTGDSEQYF. Written as DNA, the CDR3 is TGTGCCAGCAGGACCGGGACAGGGGACTCCGAGCAGTACTTC.

The chain employs TRBV6-7 and TRBJ2-3; 9 bases are a match to TRBD2. TRBV6-7 is given ORF status, its function remaining uncertain. The CDR3 extends over 15 amino acids. The V and J ends lost 2 bases and 4 bases, in that order; junction bases with no gene match: 4. The CDR3 nucleotides are TGTGCCAGCAGTTACGGGCGGGGGGGTGCAGATACGCAGTATTTT. Residues: CASSYGRGGADTQYF.

The chain carries TRBV2 and TRBJ2-7, with 11 bases fitting TRBD1. This CDR3 is built from 12 residues. Germline CDR1 is SNHLY and CDR2 is FYNNEI. J lost 7 bases, V lost 8 bases, and 4 bases had no gene match. The CDR3 bases are TGTGCCAGCGGACAGGGGGCGGGGGAGCAGTACTTC. It codes for CASGQGAGEQYF.

The rearrangement links TRBV6-5 to TRBJ2-5, with 7 bases that match TRBD1. V lost 4 bases to trimming and J lost 1 base; unmatched junction nucleotides: 6. Germline lookup yields CDR1 MNHEY and CDR2 SVGAGI. The CDR3 is 15 amino acids. This CDR3 reads CASSFRQGSQETQYF. CDR3 coding DNA: TGTGCCAGCAGTTTCCGACAGGGCTCCCAAGAGACCCAGTACTTC.

V usage is TRBV6-5 and J usage is TRBJ1-1, with D perhaps TRBD1 (5 bases). This CDR3 region has 11 residues. Trimming took off 7 bases at V and 10 bases at J, with 13 bases between the two ends. Germline-derived CDR1 and CDR2 are MNHEY and SVGAGI. The CDR3 nucleotides read TGTGCCAGCATCCAGGACAAGGCAGCTTTCTTT. As protein: CASIQDKAAFF.

This sequence joins TRBV7-6 and TRBJ2-3; TRBD2 aligns across 12 bases. There are 17 residues in the CDR3. The junction had 7 bases not matched to a gene; V was cut back by 2 bases and J by 4 bases. Germline values: CDR1 SGHVS, CDR2 FNYEAQ. Here the CDR3 reads CASSLRRTSGTSDTQYF. Here the CDR3 DNA reads TGTGCCAGCAGCTTAAGGCGGACTAGCGGGACCTCAGATACGCAGTATTTT.

The J gene is TRBJ2-7, the V gene TRBV18; 7 nucleotides line up with TRBD1. Trimming cost V 3 bases and J 4 bases; bases outside gene matches: 3. The length of the CDR3 is 13 residues. The germline V gene has CDR1 KGHSH and CDR2 LQKENI. This CDR3 is CASSPARGYEQYF. The CDR3 coding sequence is TGTGCCAGCTCACCCGCCAGGGGGTACGAGCAGTACTTC.

This chain's CDR3 is CASSISGGPSDTQYF. DNA for the CDR3: TGTGCCAGCAGCATTAGCGGGGGTCCTTCGGATACGCAGTATTTT. The V gene is TRBV7-9, the J gene TRBJ2-3, with 9 nucleotides matching TRBD2. With V trimmed by 5 bases and J by 6 bases, 9 bases remained unmatched. Germline V lookup: CDR1 SEHNR, CDR2 FQNEAQ (reference sequence). CDR3 length equals 15 residues. The full variable domain, with the rest looked up from reference TRBV7-9 and TRBJ2-3, is DTGVSQNPRHKITKRGQNVTFRCDPISEHNRLYWYRQTLGQGPEFLTYFQNEAQLEKSRLLSDRFSAERPKGSFSTLEIQRTEQGDSAMYLCASSISGGPSDTQYFGPGTRLTVL.